One sample yielded the 27 T cell receptor beta chains listed below, sequenced in a study of control samples from healthy donors and cancer patients (dated by TCRdb to 2019 to 2021). Library construction relied on the immunoSEQ multiplex PCR assay. Held by TCRdb, this immuneACCESS table contains in-frame sequences only and omits some clones. Under half of the omission traces to an unresolved V gene where checked; the cause of the rest is unknown. This sample has roughly 49,000 clones in its table, and approximately 90% of those were observed once. 0.7% to 0.85% of the sample is taken by the ten largest. Sequenced sample: PBMCs. These TCRs come from a man aged 25-40 years with colorectal cancer.

In DNA, the CDR3 is TGTGCCAGTAGTATAATTAACAGCTATGGCTACACCTTC. This codes for CASSIINSYGYTF. This chain links TRBV19 with TRBJ1-2; D is undetermined. The CDR3 spans 13 residues. Germline CDR1 and CDR2: LNHDA and SQIVND (reference sequence). V lost 2 bases and J lost 4, with 8 bases in between. The whole variable domain, filled in from reference TRBV19 and TRBJ1-2, reads DGGITQSPKYLFRKEGQNVTLSCEQNLNHDAMYWYRQDPGQGLRLIYYSQIVNDFQKGDIAEGYSVSREKKESFPLTVTSAQKNPTAFYLCASSIINSYGYTFGSGTRLTVV.

This clone was detected once. The chain uses TRBV5-6 and TRBJ1-4, with a possible D match to TRBD1 (5 bases). This CDR3 has 15 residues. Per germline, CDR1 SGHDT and CDR2 YYEEEE. V gave up 1 base and J gave up 0 bases, with 7 bases separating them. This CDR3 reads CASSLRQSTNEKLFF. In DNA, the CDR3 is TGTGCCAGCAGCTTGAGACAGTCAACTAATGAAAAACTGTTTTTT.

The sample holds a few counts of this clone. The V gene is TRBV4-2, the J gene TRBJ2-1; D not certain. Germline CDR1 reads LGHNA; CDR2 reads YNFKEQ. With 3 bases removed from V and 7 bases from J, the gap between germline ends came to 4 bases. This CDR3 region has 11 residues. CDR3 loop: CASSQANEQFF. CDR3 DNA sequence: TGTGCCAGCAGCCAGGCGAATGAGCAGTTCTTC.

This rearrangement joins TRBV27 to TRBJ2-4; D not certain. With 2 bases removed from V and 0 bases from J, the gap between germline ends came to 5 bases. This CDR3 is built from 14 residues. CDR1 is MNHEY, CDR2 SMNVEV, per germline (reference sequence). This CDR3 is CASSLNVAKNIQYF. The CDR3 nucleotides are TGTGCCAGCAGTTTAAACGTAGCCAAAAACATTCAGTACTTC.

This chain joins TRBV14 and TRBJ2-5; D is possibly TRBD1 (5 bases). The CDR3 sequence is 15 residues long. The germline CDR1 and CDR2 sequences are SGHDN and FVKESK. V was trimmed by 2 bases and J by 2 bases, leaving 12 bases between them. Here the CDR3 reads CASSQLQGLQETQYF. CDR3 DNA sequence: TGTGCCAGCAGCCAACTTCAGGGCCTGCAAGAGACCCAGTACTTC.

This clone was detected only once. The chain joins TRBV7-6 to TRBJ1-3; D ambiguous. V was clipped by 1 base and J by 8 bases, with 6 bases between them. The CDR3 length is 12 residues. Germline values: CDR1 SGHVS, CDR2 FNYEAQ. The CDR3 nucleotides are TGTGCCAGCAGCTTAGGGTCGCACACCATATATTTT. Its translation: CASSLGSHTIYF.

The chain joins TRBV9 to TRBJ1-4; a possible D gene is TRBD1 (5 bases). Trimming removed 1 base from V and 6 bases from J, with 13 bases in between. The V gene's germline CDR1 is SGDLS and CDR2 YYNGEE. The length of the CDR3 is 15 residues. The CDR3 here is CASSVRTGPYEKLFF. The CDR3 bases are TGTGCCAGCAGCGTACGTACAGGACCGTATGAAAAACTGTTTTTT. Variable domain in full (rest from reference TRBV9 and TRBJ1-4): DSGVTQTPKHLITATGQRVTLRCSPRSGDLSVYWYQQSLDQGLQFLIQYYNGEERAKGNILERFSAQQFPDLHSELNLSSLELGDSALYFCASSVRTGPYEKLFFGSGTQLSVL.

The rearrangement uses TRBV3-1 (or the pseudogene TRBV3-2) and TRBJ1-1; D might be TRBD1 (6 bases). The CDR3 spans 12 residues. Germline lookup yields CDR1 LGHDT and CDR2 YNNKEL (reference sequence). The ends were cut back, 4 bases at V and 8 bases at J, with 11 bases in the middle. Here the CDR3 reads CASSREGTEAFF. The CDR3 coding sequence is TGTGCCAGCAGCCGTGAGGGGACAGAAGCTTTCTTT.

This clone was recorded a few times. J is TRBJ2-1 and V is TRBV4-1; 9 bases agree with TRBD1. This CDR3 has 15 amino acids. J was trimmed by 8 bases and V by 4 bases; bases with no gene match: 9. Germline V gene lookup returns CDR1 MGHRA and CDR2 YSYEKL. The CDR3 loop is CASSPGDRVVDEQFF. In DNA form, the CDR3 reads TGCGCCAGCAGCCCTGGGGACAGGGTTGTCGATGAGCAGTTCTTC.

This clone appeared once. Other DNA sequences of this sample code for an identical CDR3. The J gene is TRBJ1-1, the V gene TRBV5-1, with D uncertain. Trimming shortened V by 1 base and J by 1 base, and 5 bases separated the two germline ends. The CDR3 runs 13 residues. Germline V gene data show CDR1 as SGHRS and CDR2 as YFSETQ. The chain's CDR3 is CASSLISNTEAFF. DNA for the CDR3: TGCGCCAGCAGCTTGATATCGAACACTGAAGCTTTCTTT. The entire variable domain, with the rest obtained from reference TRBV5-1 and TRBJ1-1, is as follows: KAGVTQTPRYLIKTRGQQVTLSCSPISGHRSVSWYQQTPGQGLQFLFEYFSETQRNKGNFPGRFSGRQFSNSRSEMNVSTLELGDSALYLCASSLISNTEAFFGQGTRLTVV.

The chain joins TRBV5-1 to TRBJ1-4; TRBD1 is a possible D gene (5 bases). Trimming removed 1 base at V and 1 base at J, with 8 bases between. Germline CDR1 is SGHRS and CDR2 is YFSETQ. The CDR3 totals 15 residues. CDR3 sequence (DNA): TGCGCCAGCAGCTTGAGTCAGGGAACTAATGAAAAACTGTTTTTT. Amino acids: CASSLSQGTNEKLFF. Full variable domain (outside the CDR3, taken from reference TRBV5-1 and TRBJ1-4): KAGVTQTPRYLIKTRGQQVTLSCSPISGHRSVSWYQQTPGQGLQFLFEYFSETQRNKGNFPGRFSGRQFSNSRSEMNVSTLELGDSALYLCASSLSQGTNEKLFFGSGTQLSVL.

The chain joins TRBV11-2 to TRBJ1-2; D is ambiguous. The germline V gene has CDR1 SGHAT and CDR2 FQNNGV. The CDR3 has 13 amino acids. Between the trimmed V and J ends, which lost 1 base and 6 bases, there was a span of 9 bases. The chain's CDR3 is CASSLGLPNGYTF. CDR3 coding DNA: TGTGCCAGCAGCTTAGGCCTCCCCAATGGCTACACCTTC.

The chain carries TRBV11-3 and TRBJ2-2; either TRBD1 or TRBD2 may fit D (6 bases each). Trimming stripped 2 bases from V and 7 bases from J, with 14 bases between. Per the germline V gene, CDR1 is SGHNT and CDR2 is YENEEA. The CDR3 spans 15 residues. The CDR3 bases are TGTGCCAGCAGCTTATATCCAGGGGAGGTCGGGGAGCTGTTTTTT. Its translation: CASSLYPGEVGELFF.

The chain combines TRBV4-1 with TRBJ1-6, with a tentative D call TRBD1 (5 bases). Germline V lookup: CDR1 MGHRA, CDR2 YSYEKL. The CDR3 sequence is 14 residues long. V was cut by 0 bases and J by 10 bases, with 10 bases left in between. The CDR3 DNA reads as TGCGCCAGCAGCCAAGAAGACAGCCCGTCACCCCTCCACTTT. This encodes CASSQEDSPSPLHF.

The chain employs TRBV30 and TRBJ1-4; TRBD1 might be the D (6 bases). The germline V gene has CDR1 GTSNPN and CDR2 SVGIG (reference sequence). With 5 bases removed from V and 3 bases from J, the gap between germline ends came to 13 bases. The CDR3 loop spans 14 amino acids. CDR3 DNA sequence: TGTGCCTGGGGATTCGGACAGCCTAATGAAAAACTGTTTTTT. Protein product: CAWGFGQPNEKLFF.

The gene calls are TRBV6-5 and TRBJ1-2, with D maybe TRBD1 (5 bases). The CDR3 is 14 residues long. Looked up from germline, CDR1 is MNHEY and CDR2 is SVGAGI. Trimming shortened V by 6 bases and J by 7 bases, and 18 bases separated the two germline ends. The CDR3 coding sequence is TGTGCCAGCAGCCGCCAGGGTCGGGGGTTTGGCTACACCTTC. This gives the protein CASSRQGRGFGYTF.

This sequence joins TRBV6-5 and TRBJ2-1; perhaps TRBD1 as D (5 bases). This CDR3 spans 15 amino acids. The V gene lost 2 bases and the J gene lost 9 bases, with 17 bases spanning the gap. CDR1 and CDR2 from the germline V gene are MNHEY and SVGAGI. The DNA for the CDR3 is TGTGCCAGCAGTTACCCAGGGTCTAAGTTTGGTGAGCAGTTCTTC. Residues: CASSYPGSKFGEQFF.

The chain recombines TRBV15 with TRBJ1-5; D is unresolved. The CDR3 extends over 15 amino acids. In germline, CDR1 is LNHNV, CDR2 YYDKDF (reference sequence). Trimming took off 0 bases at V and 3 bases at J, with 9 bases between the two ends. In DNA form, the CDR3 reads TGTGCCACCAGCAGAGATGGGAAGCTCAATCAGCCCCAGCATTTT. Translated: CATSRDGKLNQPQHF. Together with reference TRBV15 and TRBJ1-5, the CDR3 gives the full variable domain: DAMVIQNPRYQVTQFGKPVTLSCSQTLNHNVMYWYQQKSSQAPKLLFHYYDKDFNNEADTPDNFQSRRPNTSFCFLDIRSPGLGDTAMYLCATSRDGKLNQPQHFGDGTRLSIL.

The chain couples TRBV5-1 to TRBJ2-1; no clear D gene. The length of the CDR3 is 15 residues. V gave up 0 bases and J gave up 2 bases, with 9 bases separating them. The germline gives CDR1 SGHRS, CDR2 YFSETQ. CDR3 DNA: TGCGCCAGCAGCTTGGACAGAGTGGCCTACAATGAGCAGTTCTTC. It encodes CASSLDRVAYNEQFF.

Points on this clone: A read error may produce the germline difference seen at one junction end. J is TRBJ2-3 and V is TRBV4-3, with 9 bases matching TRBD1. The CDR3 sequence is 15 residues long. Germline V gives CDR1 LGHNA, CDR2 YSLEER. CDR3 in DNA: TGCGCCAGCAGCCAGTGGACAGGGGCGATAGATACGCAGTGTTTT. Translation: CASSQWTGAIDTQCF.

The chain has TRBV20-1 and TRBJ1-1; D not resolved. The V gene's germline CDR1 is DFQATT and CDR2 SNEGSKA (reference sequence). With 3 bases removed from V and 3 bases from J, the gap between germline ends came to 5 bases. The CDR3 loop spans 11 amino acids. The chain's CDR3 is CSASMHTEAFF. The CDR3 DNA reads as TGCAGTGCTAGTATGCACACTGAAGCTTTCTTT.

The chain uses TRBV9 and TRBJ2-7; 7 nucleotides match TRBD1. From germline, CDR1 is SGDLS and CDR2 YYNGEE. The CDR3 has 13 amino acids. V lost 3 bases and J lost 6; bases outside the gene matches: 6. The DNA for the CDR3 is TGTGCCAGCAGCGGCACAGGGGATCGCGAGCAGTACTTC. The encoded protein is CASSGTGDREQYF.

The CDR3 DNA follows: TGTGCCAGCTCACCAGGACAAGTCGGAGTAGAGCAGTTCTTC. Protein sequence: CASSPGQVGVEQFF. The chain recombines TRBV18 with TRBJ2-1; tentatively, D is TRBD1 (5 bases). The CDR3 has 14 amino acids. V lost 2 bases, J lost 10 bases, and 15 bases lay in between. Germline CDR1 KGHSH, CDR2 LQKENI.

This CDR3 reads CASSRFNDYGYTF. The CDR3 nucleotides are TGTGCCAGCAGTCGTTTCAACGACTATGGCTACACCTTC. The chain combines TRBV3-1 (or the pseudogene TRBV3-2) with TRBJ1-2; D not resolved. CDR3 size: 13 residues. The germline V gene encodes CDR1 LGHDT and CDR2 YNNKEL (reference sequence). The V gene lost 6 bases and the J gene lost 3 bases, with 11 bases spanning the gap.

This rearrangement joins TRBV24-1 to TRBJ2-7; the match to TRBD2 covers 7 bases. The CDR3 has 14 amino acids. Per the germline V gene, CDR1 is KGHDR and CDR2 is SFDVKD. After removal of 5 bases from V and 4 bases from J, the junction contained 7 bases not matched to a gene. The DNA for the CDR3 is TGTGCCACCAGTGGCGGGGAGCGGGGATACGAGCAGTACTTC. It specifies CATSGGERGYEQYF.

The CDR3 sequence is CASSQVQVSSYNSPLHF. CDR3 sequence (DNA): TGCGCCAGCAGCCAAGTCCAGGTCAGCTCCTATAATTCACCCCTCCACTTT. The chain links TRBV4-1 to TRBJ1-6; no clear D. V shed 1 base and J shed 0 bases, with 10 bases lying between them. Germline CDR1 reads MGHRA; CDR2 reads YSYEKL. The CDR3 is made up of 17 amino acids.

The chain has TRBV7-9 and TRBJ1-4, with TRBD1 matching over 7 bases. The trim removed 5 bases at V and 4 bases at J, leaving 7 bases unmatched. Germline V lookup: CDR1 SEHNR, CDR2 FQNEAQ (reference sequence). This CDR3 spans 15 amino acids. CDR3 sequence: CASSPRTGRNEKLFF. DNA of the CDR3: TGTGCCAGCAGCCCTCGGACAGGACGTAATGAAAAACTGTTTTTT. The complete variable domain, with remaining parts taken from reference TRBV7-9 and TRBJ1-4, reads DTGVSQNPRHKITKRGQNVTFRCDPISEHNRLYWYRQTLGQGPEFLTYFQNEAQLEKSRLLSDRFSAERPKGSFSTLEIQRTEQGDSAMYLCASSPRTGRNEKLFFGSGTQLSVL.